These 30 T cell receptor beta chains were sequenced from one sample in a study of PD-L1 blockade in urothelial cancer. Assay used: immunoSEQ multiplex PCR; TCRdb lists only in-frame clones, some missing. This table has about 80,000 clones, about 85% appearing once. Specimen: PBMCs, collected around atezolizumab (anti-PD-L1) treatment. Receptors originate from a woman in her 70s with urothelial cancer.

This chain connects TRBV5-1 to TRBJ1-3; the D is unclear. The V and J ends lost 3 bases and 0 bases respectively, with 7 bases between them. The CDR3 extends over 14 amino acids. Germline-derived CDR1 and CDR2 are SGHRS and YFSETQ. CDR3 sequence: CASSSGVSGNTIYF. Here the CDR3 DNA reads TGCGCCAGCAGCTCGGGAGTCTCTGGAAACACCATATATTTT.

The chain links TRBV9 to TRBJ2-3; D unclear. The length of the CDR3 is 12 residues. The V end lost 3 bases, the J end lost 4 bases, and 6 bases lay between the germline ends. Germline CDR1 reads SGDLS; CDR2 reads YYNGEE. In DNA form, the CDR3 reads TGTGCCAGCAGCGACATTTCAGATACGCAGTATTTT. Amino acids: CASSDISDTQYF.

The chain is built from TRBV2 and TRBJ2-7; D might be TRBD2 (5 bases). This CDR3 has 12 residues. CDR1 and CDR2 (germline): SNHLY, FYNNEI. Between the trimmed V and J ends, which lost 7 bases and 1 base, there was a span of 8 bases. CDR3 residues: CASKRLSYEQYF. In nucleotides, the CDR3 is TGTGCCAGCAAGCGGTTGTCCTACGAGCAGTACTTC.

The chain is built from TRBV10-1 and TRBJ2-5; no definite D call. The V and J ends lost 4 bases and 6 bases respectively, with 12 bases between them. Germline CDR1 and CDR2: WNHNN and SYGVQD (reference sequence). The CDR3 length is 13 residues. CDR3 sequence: CASSGGPDKTQYF. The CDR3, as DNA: TGCGCCAGCAGTGGCGGCCCCGATAAGACCCAGTACTTC.

The CDR3 nucleotides read TGTGCCGGATACAGGGGGCGCGTCACCGGGGAGCTGTTTTTT. Its protein product is CAGYRGRVTGELFF. V is TRBV30 and J is TRBJ2-2; 9 bases map to TRBD1. With 8 bases clipped from V and 4 bases from J, the junction kept 8 bases outside the gene matches. The CDR3 length is 14 residues. The V gene's germline CDR1 is GTSNPN and CDR2 SVGIG (reference sequence).

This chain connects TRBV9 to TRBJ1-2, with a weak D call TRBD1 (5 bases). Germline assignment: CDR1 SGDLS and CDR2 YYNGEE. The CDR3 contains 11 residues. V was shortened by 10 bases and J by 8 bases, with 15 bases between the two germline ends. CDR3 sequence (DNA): TGTGCCTCTGGAGGGGCTAAAGGCTACACCTTC. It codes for CASGGAKGYTF.

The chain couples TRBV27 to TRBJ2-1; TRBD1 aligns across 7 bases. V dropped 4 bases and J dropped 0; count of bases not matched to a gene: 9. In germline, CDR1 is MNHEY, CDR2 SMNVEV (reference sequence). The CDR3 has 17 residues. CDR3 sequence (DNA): TGTGCCAGCAGTTGGGACAGTTTTTTCAACTCCTACAATGAGCAGTTCTTC. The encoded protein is CASSWDSFFNSYNEQFF.

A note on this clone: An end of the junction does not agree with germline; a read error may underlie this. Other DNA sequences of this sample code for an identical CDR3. CDR3 residues: CASSQGQRNEKLFF. DNA for the CDR3: TGTGCTAGCAGCCAGGGACAGAGAAATGAAAAACTGTTTTTT. The gene calls are TRBV28 and TRBJ1-4; 7 bases fit TRBD1. Germline V gives CDR1 MDHEN, CDR2 SYDVKM. This CDR3 region has 14 residues.

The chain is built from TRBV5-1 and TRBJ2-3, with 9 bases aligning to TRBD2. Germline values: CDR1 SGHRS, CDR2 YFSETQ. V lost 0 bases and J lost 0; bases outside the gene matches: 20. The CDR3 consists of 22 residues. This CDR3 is CASSLEVLASGKTYASTDTQYF. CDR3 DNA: TGCGCCAGCAGCTTGGAGGTCCTGGCTAGCGGGAAGACATATGCGAGCACAGATACGCAGTATTTT.

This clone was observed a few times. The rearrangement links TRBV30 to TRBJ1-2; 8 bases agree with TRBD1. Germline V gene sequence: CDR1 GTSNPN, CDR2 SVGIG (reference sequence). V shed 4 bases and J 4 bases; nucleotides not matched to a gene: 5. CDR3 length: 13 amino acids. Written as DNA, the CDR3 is TGTGCCTGGACAGGGGGCTGGGGCTATGGCTACACCTTC. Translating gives CAWTGGWGYGYTF.

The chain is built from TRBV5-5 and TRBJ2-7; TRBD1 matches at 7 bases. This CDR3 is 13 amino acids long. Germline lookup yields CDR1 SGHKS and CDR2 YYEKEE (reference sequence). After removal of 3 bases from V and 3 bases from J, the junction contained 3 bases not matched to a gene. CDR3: CASSSGTVYEQYF. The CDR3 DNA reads TGTGCCAGCAGCTCGGGGACAGTCTACGAGCAGTACTTC. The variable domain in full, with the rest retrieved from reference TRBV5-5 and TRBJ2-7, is DAGVTQSPTHLIKTRGQQVTLRCSPISGHKSVSWYQQVLGQGPQFIFQYYEKEERGRGNFPDRFSARQFPNYSSELNVNALLLGDSALYLCASSSGTVYEQYFGPGTRLTVT.

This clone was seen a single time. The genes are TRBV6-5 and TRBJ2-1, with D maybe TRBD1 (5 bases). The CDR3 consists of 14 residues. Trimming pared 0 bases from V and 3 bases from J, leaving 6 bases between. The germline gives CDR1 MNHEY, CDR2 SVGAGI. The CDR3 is CASSYSDSYNEQFF. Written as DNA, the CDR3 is TGTGCCAGCAGTTACTCCGACAGCTACAATGAGCAGTTCTTC.

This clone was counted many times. CDR3 DNA: TGTGCCAGCAGTTACGCCGGGACAGGGGTCACTGAAGCTTTCTTT. Its protein product is CASSYAGTGVTEAFF. The genes are TRBV6-6 and TRBJ1-1; the match to TRBD1 covers 10 bases. Germline CDR1 MNHNY, CDR2 SVGAGI (reference sequence). V shed 2 bases, J shed 4 bases, and the junction held 4 bases outside the gene matches. The CDR3 extends over 15 amino acids.

The CDR3 sequence: CASSEFGGGSTDTQYF. CDR3 nucleotides: TGTGCCAGCAGTGAATTTGGGGGGGGAAGCACAGATACGCAGTATTTT. The chain has TRBV25-1 and TRBJ2-3; 7 positions match TRBD2. The CDR3 is 16 amino acids. V was pared by 1 base and J by 0 bases, with 4 bases of the junction left unmatched. Looked up from germline, CDR1 is MGHDK and CDR2 is SYGVNS.

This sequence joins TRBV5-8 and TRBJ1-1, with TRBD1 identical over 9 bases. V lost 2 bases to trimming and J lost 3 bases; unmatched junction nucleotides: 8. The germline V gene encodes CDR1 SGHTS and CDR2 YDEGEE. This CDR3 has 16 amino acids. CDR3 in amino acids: CASSFGTGRSDTEAFF. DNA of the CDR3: TGTGCCAGCAGCTTCGGGACAGGGAGGTCAGACACTGAAGCTTTCTTT.

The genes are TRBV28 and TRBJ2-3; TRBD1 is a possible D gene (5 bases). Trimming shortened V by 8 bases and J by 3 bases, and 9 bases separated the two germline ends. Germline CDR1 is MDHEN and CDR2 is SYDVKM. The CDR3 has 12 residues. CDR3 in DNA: TGTGCCAGCGCCGCAGGGACAGATACGCAGTATTTT. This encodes CASAAGTDTQYF.

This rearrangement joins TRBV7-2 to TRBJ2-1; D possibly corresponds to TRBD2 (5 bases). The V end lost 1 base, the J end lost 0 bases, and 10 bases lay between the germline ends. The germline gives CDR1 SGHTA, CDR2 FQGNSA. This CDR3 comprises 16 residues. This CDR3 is CASSLVATSSYNEQFF. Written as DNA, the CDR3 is TGTGCCAGCAGCTTAGTCGCAACTAGCTCCTACAATGAGCAGTTCTTC.

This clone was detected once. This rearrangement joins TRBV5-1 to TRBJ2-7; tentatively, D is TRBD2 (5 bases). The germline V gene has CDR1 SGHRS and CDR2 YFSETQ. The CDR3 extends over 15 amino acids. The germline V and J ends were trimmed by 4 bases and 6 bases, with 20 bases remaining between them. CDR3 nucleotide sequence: TGCGCCAGCAGCCCGGGATTTGGAACCAACTCCGAGCAGTACTTC. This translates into CASSPGFGTNSEQYF.

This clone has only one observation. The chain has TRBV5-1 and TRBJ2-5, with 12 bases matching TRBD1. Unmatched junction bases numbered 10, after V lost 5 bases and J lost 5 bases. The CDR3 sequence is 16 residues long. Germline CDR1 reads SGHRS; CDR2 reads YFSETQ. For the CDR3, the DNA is TGCGCCAGCAGACCGGGACAGGGGGCTTTGTTGGAGACCCAGTACTTC. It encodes CASRPGQGALLETQYF.

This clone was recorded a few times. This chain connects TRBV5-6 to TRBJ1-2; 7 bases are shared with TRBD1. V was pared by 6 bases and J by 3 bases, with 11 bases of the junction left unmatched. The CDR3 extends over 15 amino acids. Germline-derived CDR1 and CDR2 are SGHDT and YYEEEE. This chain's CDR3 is CASNKRTGTHYGYTF. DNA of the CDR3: TGTGCCAGCAACAAAAGGACAGGCACGCACTATGGCTACACCTTC.

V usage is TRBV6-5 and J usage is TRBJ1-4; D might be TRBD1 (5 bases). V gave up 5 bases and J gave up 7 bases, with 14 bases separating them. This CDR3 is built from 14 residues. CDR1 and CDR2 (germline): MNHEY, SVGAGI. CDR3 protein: CASSPQGRVEKLFF. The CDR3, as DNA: TGTGCCAGCAGTCCGCAGGGTCGGGTTGAAAAACTGTTTTTT.

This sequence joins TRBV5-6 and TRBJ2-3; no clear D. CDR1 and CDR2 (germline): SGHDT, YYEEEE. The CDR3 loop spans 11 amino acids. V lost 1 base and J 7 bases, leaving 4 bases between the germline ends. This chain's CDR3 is CASSLQNTQYF. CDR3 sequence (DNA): TGTGCCAGCAGCTTGCAGAATACGCAGTATTTT.

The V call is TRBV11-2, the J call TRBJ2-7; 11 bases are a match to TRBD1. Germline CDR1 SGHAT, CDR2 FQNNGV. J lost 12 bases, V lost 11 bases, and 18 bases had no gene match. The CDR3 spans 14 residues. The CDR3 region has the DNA TGTGCCGGGGGATACGGACAGGGGGCATTGGTCGTGTACTTC. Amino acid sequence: CAGGYGQGALVVYF.

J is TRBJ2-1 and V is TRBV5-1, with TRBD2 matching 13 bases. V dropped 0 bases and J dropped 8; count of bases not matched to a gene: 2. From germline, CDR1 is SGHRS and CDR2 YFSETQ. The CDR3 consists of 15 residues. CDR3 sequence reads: CASSLVLAGGDEQFF. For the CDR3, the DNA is TGCGCCAGCAGCTTGGTACTAGCGGGGGGGGATGAGCAGTTCTTC.

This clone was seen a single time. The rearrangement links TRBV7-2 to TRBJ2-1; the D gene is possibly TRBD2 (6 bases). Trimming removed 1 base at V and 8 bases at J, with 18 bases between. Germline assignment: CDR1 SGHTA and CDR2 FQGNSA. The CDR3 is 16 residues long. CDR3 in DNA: TGTGCCAGCAGCTTAGGTTTTGCGGGGTCAGGCTATGAGCAGTTCTTC. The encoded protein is CASSLGFAGSGYEQFF.

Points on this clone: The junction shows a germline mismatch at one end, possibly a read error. CDR3 DNA: TGTGCCAGCAGGGAAGAACAGGGGCCCCTCCCCTACGAGCAGTACTTC. Its protein is CASREEQGPLPYEQYF. The chain is built from TRBV2 and TRBJ2-7; 7 positions agree with TRBD1. The CDR3 has 16 amino acids. Germline CDR1 SNHLY, CDR2 FYNNEI. The full variable domain, its missing parts supplied by reference TRBV2 and TRBJ2-7, is EPEVTQTPSHQVTQMGQEVILRCVPISNHLYFYWYRQILGQKVEFLVSFYNNEISEKSEIFDDQFSVERPDGSNFTLKIRSTKLEDSAMYFCASREEQGPLPYEQYFGPGTRLTVT.

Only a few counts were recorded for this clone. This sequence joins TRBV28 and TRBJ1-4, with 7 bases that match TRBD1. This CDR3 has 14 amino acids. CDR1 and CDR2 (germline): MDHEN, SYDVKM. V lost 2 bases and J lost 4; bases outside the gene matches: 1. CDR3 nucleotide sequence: TGTGCCAGCAGTTTACAGGGGGGTAATGAAAAACTGTTTTTT. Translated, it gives CASSLQGGNEKLFF.

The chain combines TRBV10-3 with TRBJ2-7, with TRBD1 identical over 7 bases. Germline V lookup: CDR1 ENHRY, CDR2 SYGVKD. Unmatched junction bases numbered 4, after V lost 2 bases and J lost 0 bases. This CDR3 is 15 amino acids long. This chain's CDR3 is CAISEPGQASYEQYF. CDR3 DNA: TGTGCCATCAGTGAGCCAGGACAGGCCTCCTACGAGCAGTACTTC.

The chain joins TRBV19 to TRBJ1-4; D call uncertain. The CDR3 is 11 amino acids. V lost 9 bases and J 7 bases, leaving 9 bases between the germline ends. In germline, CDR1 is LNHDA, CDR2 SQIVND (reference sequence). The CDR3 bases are TGTGCCAGCAGACGGGGTGAAAAACTGTTTTTT. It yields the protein CASRRGEKLFF. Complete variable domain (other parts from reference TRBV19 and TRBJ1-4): DGGITQSPKYLFRKEGQNVTLSCEQNLNHDAMYWYRQDPGQGLRLIYYSQIVNDFQKGDIAEGYSVSREKKESFPLTVTSAQKNPTAFYLCASRRGEKLFFGSGTQLSVL.

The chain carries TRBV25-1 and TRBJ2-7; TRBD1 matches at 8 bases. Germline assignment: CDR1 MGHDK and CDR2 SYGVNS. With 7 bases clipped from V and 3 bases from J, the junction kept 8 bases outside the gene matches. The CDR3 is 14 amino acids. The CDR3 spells CASTRNDRGYEQYF. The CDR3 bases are TGTGCCAGCACGAGAAATGACAGGGGCTACGAGCAGTACTTC.